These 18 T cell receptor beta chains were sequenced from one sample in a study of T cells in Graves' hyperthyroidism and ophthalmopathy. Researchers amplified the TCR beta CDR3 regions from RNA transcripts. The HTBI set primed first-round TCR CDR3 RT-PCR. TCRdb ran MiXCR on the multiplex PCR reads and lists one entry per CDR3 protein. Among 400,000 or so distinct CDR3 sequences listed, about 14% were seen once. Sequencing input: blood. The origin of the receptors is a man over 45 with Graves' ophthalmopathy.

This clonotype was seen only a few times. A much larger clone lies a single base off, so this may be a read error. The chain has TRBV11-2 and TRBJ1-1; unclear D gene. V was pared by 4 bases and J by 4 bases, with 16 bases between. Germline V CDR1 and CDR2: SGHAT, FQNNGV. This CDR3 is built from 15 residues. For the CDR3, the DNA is TGTGCCAGCAGCTCGTTCCATACAACGAGCACTGAAGCTTTCTTT. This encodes CASSSFHTTSTEAFF.

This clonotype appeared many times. The CDR3 sequence: CSARGLEPYEQYF. The CDR3 region has the DNA TGCAGTGCTCGGGGACTGGAGCCCTACGAGCAGTACTTC. The gene calls are TRBV20-1 and TRBJ2-7; possibly TRBD2 for D (6 bases). CDR3 length: 13 amino acids. Germline-derived CDR1 and CDR2 are DFQATT and SNEGSKA (reference sequence). V was pared by 5 bases and J by 2 bases, with 13 bases between.

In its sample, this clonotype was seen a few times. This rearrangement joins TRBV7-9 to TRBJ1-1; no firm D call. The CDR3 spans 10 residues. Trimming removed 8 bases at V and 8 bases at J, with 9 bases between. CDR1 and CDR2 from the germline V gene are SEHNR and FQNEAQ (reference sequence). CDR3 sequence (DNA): TGTGCCAGCGTGGAACAGGAAGCTTTCTTT. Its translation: CASVEQEAFF. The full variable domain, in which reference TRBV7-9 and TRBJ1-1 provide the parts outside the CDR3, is DTGVSQNPRHKITKRGQNVTFRCDPISEHNRLYWYRQTLGQGPEFLTYFQNEAQLEKSRLLSDRFSAERPKGSFSTLEIQRTEQGDSAMYLCASVEQEAFFGQGTRLTVV.

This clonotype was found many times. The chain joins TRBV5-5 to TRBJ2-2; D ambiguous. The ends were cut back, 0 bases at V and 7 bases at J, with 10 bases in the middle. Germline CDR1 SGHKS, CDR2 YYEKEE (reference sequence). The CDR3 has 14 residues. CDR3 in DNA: TGTGCCAGCAGCTTGGATCTTGGAATCGGGGAGCTGTTTTTT. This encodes CASSLDLGIGELFF. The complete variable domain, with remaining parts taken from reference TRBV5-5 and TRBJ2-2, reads DAGVTQSPTHLIKTRGQQVTLRCSPISGHKSVSWYQQVLGQGPQFIFQYYEKEERGRGNFPDRFSARQFPNYSSELNVNALLLGDSALYLCASSLDLGIGELFFGEGSRLTVL.

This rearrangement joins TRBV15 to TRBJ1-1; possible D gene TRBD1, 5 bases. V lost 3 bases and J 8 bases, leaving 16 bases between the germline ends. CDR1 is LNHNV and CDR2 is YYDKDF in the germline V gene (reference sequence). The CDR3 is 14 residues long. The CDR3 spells CATSSLLRRGEAFF. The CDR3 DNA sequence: TGTGCCACCAGCAGCCTGCTAAGGAGGGGAGAAGCTTTCTTT.

CDR3 sequence: CASSNYMNTEAFF. The CDR3 DNA reads as TGTGCCAGTAGTAATTACATGAACACTGAAGCTTTCTTT. This chain connects TRBV19 to TRBJ1-1; D unclear. The CDR3 is 13 residues long. V shed 4 bases and J shed 0 bases, with 6 bases lying between them. Germline CDR1 is LNHDA and CDR2 is SQIVND (reference sequence).

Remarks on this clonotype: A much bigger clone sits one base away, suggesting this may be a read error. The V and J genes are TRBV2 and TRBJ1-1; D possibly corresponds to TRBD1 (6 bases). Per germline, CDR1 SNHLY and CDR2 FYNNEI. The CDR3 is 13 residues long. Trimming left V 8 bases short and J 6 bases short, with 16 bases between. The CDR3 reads CASGGRGQAEAFF. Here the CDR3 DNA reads TGTGCCAGCGGTGGACGGGGGCAGGCTGAAGCTTTCTTT.

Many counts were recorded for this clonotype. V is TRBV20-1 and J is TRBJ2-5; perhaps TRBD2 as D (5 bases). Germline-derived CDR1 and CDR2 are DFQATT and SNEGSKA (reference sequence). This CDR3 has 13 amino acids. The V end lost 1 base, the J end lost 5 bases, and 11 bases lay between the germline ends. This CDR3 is CSARVVGDETQYF. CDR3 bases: TGCAGTGCTAGAGTGGTGGGAGATGAGACCCAGTACTTC.

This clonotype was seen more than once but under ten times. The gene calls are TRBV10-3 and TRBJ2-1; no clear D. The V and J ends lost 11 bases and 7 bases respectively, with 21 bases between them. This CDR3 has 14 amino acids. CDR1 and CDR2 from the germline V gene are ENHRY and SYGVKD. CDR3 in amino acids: CAVTLDSASNEQFF. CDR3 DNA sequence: TGTGCCGTCACCTTAGACTCCGCCTCGAATGAGCAGTTCTTC.

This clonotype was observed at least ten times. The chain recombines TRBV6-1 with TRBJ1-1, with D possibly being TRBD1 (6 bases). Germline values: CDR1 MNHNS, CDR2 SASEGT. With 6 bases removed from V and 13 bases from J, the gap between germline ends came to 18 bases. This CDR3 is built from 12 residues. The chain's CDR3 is CASSAGDIVGFF. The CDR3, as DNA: TGTGCCAGCAGCGCAGGGGACATAGTGGGTTTCTTT.

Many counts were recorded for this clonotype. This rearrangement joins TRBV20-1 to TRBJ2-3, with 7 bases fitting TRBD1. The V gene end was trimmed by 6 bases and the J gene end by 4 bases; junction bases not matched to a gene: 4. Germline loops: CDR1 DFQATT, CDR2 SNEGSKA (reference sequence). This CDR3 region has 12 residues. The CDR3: CSAQGGADTQYF. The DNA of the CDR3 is TGCAGTGCCCAAGGGGGCGCAGATACGCAGTATTTT.

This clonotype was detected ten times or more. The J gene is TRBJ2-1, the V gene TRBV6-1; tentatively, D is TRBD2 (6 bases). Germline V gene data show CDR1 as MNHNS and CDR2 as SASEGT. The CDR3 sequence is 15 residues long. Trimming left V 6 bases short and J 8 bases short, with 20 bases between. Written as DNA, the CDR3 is TGTGCCAGCAGCAAGGCCGTCATGGAGCGGGATGAGCAGTTCTTC. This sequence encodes CASSKAVMERDEQFF.

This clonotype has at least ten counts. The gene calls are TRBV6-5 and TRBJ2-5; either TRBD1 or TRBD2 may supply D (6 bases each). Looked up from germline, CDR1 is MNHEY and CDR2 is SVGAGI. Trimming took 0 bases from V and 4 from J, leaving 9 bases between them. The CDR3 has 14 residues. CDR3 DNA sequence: TGTGCCAGCAGTTACTCGGGGGGCCGAGAGACCCAGTACTTC. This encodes CASSYSGGRETQYF.

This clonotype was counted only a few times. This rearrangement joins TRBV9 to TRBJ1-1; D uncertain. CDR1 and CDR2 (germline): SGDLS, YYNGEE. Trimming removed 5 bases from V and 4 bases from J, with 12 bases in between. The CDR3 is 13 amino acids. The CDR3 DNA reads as TGTGCCAGCAGTTCATCACGGGCCACTGAAGCTTTCTTT. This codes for CASSSSRATEAFF.

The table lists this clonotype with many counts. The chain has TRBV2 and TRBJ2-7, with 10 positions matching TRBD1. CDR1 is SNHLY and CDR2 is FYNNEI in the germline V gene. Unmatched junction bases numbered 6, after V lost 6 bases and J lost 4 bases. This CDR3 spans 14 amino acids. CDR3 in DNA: TGTGCCAGCAGGGACGGACAGGGGGTTTACGAGCAGTACTTC. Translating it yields CASRDGQGVYEQYF.

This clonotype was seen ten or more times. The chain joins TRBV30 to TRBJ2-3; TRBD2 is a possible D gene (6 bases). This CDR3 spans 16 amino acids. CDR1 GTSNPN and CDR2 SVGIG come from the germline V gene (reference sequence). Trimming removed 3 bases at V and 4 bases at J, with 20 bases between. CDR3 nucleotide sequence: TGTGCCTGGAGGGGGGGAGTAGCGTCCTTTGCAGATACGCAGTATTTT. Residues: CAWRGGVASFADTQYF.

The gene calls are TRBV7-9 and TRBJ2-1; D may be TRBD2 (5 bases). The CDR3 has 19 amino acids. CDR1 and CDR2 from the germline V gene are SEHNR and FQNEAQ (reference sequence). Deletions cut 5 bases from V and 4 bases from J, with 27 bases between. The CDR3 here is CASSERLLGATIPYNEQFF. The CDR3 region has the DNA TGTGCCAGCAGCGAACGACTATTGGGCGCCACGATCCCTTACAATGAGCAGTTCTTC.

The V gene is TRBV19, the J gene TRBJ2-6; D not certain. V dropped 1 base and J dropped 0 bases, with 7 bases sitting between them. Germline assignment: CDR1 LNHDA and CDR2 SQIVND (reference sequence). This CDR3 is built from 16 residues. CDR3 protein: CASSIGLNSGANVLTF. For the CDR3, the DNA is TGTGCCAGTAGTATAGGCCTAAACTCTGGGGCCAACGTCCTGACTTTC.